The sequence of this T cell receptor beta chain was determined in a study of T cells after yellow fever vaccination (dated 2019 in TCRdb). Broadly, across the study: The SMART-Seq v4 Ultra Low Input RNA kit was used to prepare libraries from fractions with low cell numbers. To follow T-cell clones before and after both primary and booster YFV17D yellow fever vaccination, bulk TCR alpha and beta repertoires underwent longitudinal sequencing. Blood was collected at multiple timepoints before and after primary and secondary immunization, and bulk PBMC replicates and cell subsets were isolated. Two healthy male donors made up the cohort, one aged 18 to 30 years and the other aged 30 to 40 years.

This clonotype was recorded at least ten times. Its cognate antigen has yet to be identified. No base quality information exists; no much larger clone differs at one position. As encoded in the germline V gene, CDR1 is SGHAT while CDR2 is FQNNGV. From cysteine to phenylalanine, the CDR3 is 13 amino acids long. Only CDR3 DNA remains: 39 bases, in frame from the first base. V is cut by 7 bases and J by 9 bases, and the space between the germline ends is 13 bases. The treatment or condition label, as the study defines it: live attenuated yellow fever vaccine strain. PBMCs were isolated from peripheral blood using a standard Ficoll-Paque protocol. Dynabeads CD4 and CD8 positive selection kits were used to isolate CD4 and CD8 T-cell fractions. TriZol was used to extract RNA from bulk PBMCs, CD4 and CD8 fractions, and dextramer-positive and dextramer-negative fractions. Paper-wide results and their limitations: Most clones expanded after primary vaccination were re-detected after the booster (about 95% of CD4 and 88% of CD8), suggesting broad memory maintenance. Because only a couple of donors were included in the study, the extent to which the findings can be generalized is limited. The secondary T-cell response was weaker than the primary response but faster, peaking on day 5 instead of day 15. Because abundant contaminating clonotypes from the bulk population could be contained in FACS-sorted repertoires, computational filtering was required. A small fraction of clonotypes appeared in both the CD4 and CD8 compartments, likely as a result of convergent recombination.

TCR cDNA was synthesized by 5'RACE template switching, through which a universal primer site and unique molecular identifiers were introduced. Priming of cDNA synthesis was performed from both the TCR alpha and TCR beta constant segments. Library amplification involved two PCR steps, and the second step added sample barcodes and sequencing adapters. Sequencing of the libraries was done on either Illumina HiSeq 2500 (2x100 bp) or NovaSeq (2x150 bp). On the study's bioinformatics: MIGEC handled demultiplexing of reads and collapsing into UMI consensus sequences, while MiXCR performed V(D)J alignment. Vaccine-responding clonotypes were defined with edgeR using replicate PBMC samples, requiring FDR below 0.01 and a log2 fold change above 5 up to day 15. Each bulk clonotype was labeled CD4 or CD8 based on which sequenced repertoire, CD4 or CD8, contained the clonotype at higher abundance. The public reads were quality trimmed at Q25 with fastp and then assembled into clones with MiXCR by TCRdb, keeping productive beta chains. Entries that share a CDR3 protein sequence are merged under the most common genes and DNA. The V and J calls come from TCRdb's annotation, not from the publication. This sample is represented by approximately 140,000 distinct CDR3 sequences; 6.5% to 8.5% of them were singletons. Roughly 0.71% of the sample goes to the ten largest clones.

The sequence came from a man aged 25 to 40 who received the YFV17D yellow fever vaccine. Rearrangement joined TRBV11-2 to TRBJ1-6, and the D gene may be TRBD1, 5 bases matching. The input for sequencing was CD4+ T cells sorted from PBMCs, taken 5 days after the yellow fever booster vaccination. The CDR3 reads as follows: CASTGGVGSPLHF. The DNA sequence is TGTGCCAGCACCGGGGGGGTCGGTTCACCCCTCCACTTT.